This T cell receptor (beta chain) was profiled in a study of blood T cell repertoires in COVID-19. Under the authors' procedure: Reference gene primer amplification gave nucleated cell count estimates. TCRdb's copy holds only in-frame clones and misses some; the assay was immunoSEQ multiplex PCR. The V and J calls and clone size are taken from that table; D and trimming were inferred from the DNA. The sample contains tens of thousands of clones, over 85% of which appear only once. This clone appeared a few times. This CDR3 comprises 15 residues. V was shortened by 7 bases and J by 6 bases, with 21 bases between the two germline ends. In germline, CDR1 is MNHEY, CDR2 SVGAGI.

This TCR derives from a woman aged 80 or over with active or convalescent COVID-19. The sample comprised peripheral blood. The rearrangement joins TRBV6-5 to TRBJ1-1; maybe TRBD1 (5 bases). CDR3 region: CASIAGRVGVAEAFF. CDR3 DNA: TGTGCCAGCATAGCAGGGAGGGTCGGAGTCGCTGAAGCTTTCTTT.